These 32 T cell receptor beta chains were sequenced from one sample in a study of naive CD8 T cells in extremely preterm neonates (dated by TCRdb to the late 2010s). Preterm samples were obtained from a handful of extremely preterm deliveries at about 23-28 weeks of gestation. Beyond this particular receptor, the publication reports: Compared with the older groups, preterm CDR3s were shorter and closer to germline, carrying fewer N additions and showing less junctional trimming.

Preparation of the library involved the immunoSEQ multiplex PCR assay. Not all clones reach the TCRdb copy of this immuneACCESS table, which keeps in-frame sequences only. Checked studies attribute under half of the gap to unresolved V genes and leave the rest unexplained. The sample yields around 25,000 clones; approximately 89% were counted once. The ten top clones hold approximately 0.95% of the sample. The antigens of these receptors remain unknown. The source material was naive CD8+ T cells from cord blood. The receptors stem from a boy who was born preterm.

The chain carries TRBV27 and TRBJ2-2; tentative D call: TRBD2 (5 bases). Germline values: CDR1 MNHEY, CDR2 SMNVEV (reference sequence). Trimming shortened V by 0 bases and J by 4 bases, and 6 bases separated the two germline ends. This CDR3 has 14 amino acids. The CDR3 spells CASSLSTSTGELFF. CDR3 coding DNA: TGTGCCAGCAGTTTATCTACTAGCACCGGGGAGCTGTTTTTT.

The V and J genes are TRBV18 and TRBJ1-3; maybe TRBD1 (5 bases). The germline V and J ends were trimmed by 3 bases and 0 bases, with 6 bases remaining between them. Per germline, CDR1 KGHSH and CDR2 LQKENI. The CDR3 totals 14 residues. The CDR3 DNA reads as TGTGCCAGCTCACCCGGACACTCTGGAAACACCATATATTTT. Its translation: CASSPGHSGNTIYF.

Note on this clone: A read error may produce the germline difference seen at one junction end. This rearrangement joins TRBV11-2 to TRBJ2-1, with 10 positions matching TRBD1. CDR1 SGHAT and CDR2 FQNNGV come from the germline V gene. The CDR3 covers 14 residues. The CDR3 spells CASNLVGTGDEQFF. The CDR3 region has the DNA TGTGCCAGCAACTTAGTAGGGACAGGGGATGAGCAGTTCTTC.

This rearrangement joins TRBV2 to TRBJ1-1, with D tentatively TRBD1 (5 bases). The germline CDR1 and CDR2 sequences are SNHLY and FYNNEI. The CDR3 spans 14 residues. V dropped 0 bases and J dropped 1 base, with 6 bases sitting between them. Here the CDR3 DNA reads TGTGCCAGCAGTGAAGCGGGGCAGAACACTGAAGCTTTCTTT. This sequence encodes CASSEAGQNTEAFF. Full variable domain (remainder filled in from reference TRBV2 and TRBJ1-1): EPEVTQTPSHQVTQMGQEVILRCVPISNHLYFYWYRQILGQKVEFLVSFYNNEISEKSEIFDDQFSVERPDGSNFTLKIRSTKLEDSAMYFCASSEAGQNTEAFFGQGTRLTVV.

This chain links TRBV2 with TRBJ2-7; TRBD2 agrees at 9 bases. Unmatched junction bases numbered 1, after V lost 2 bases and J lost 2 bases. This CDR3 region has 14 residues. Germline CDR1 and CDR2: SNHLY and FYNNEI. The CDR3 here is CASSERGGAYEQYF. The CDR3 DNA reads TGTGCCAGCAGTGAACGCGGGGGGGCCTACGAGCAGTACTTC. The full variable domain, in which reference TRBV2 and TRBJ2-7 provide the parts outside the CDR3, is EPEVTQTPSHQVTQMGQEVILRCVPISNHLYFYWYRQILGQKVEFLVSFYNNEISEKSEIFDDQFSVERPDGSNFTLKIRSTKLEDSAMYFCASSERGGAYEQYFGPGTRLTVT.

The chain links TRBV19 to TRBJ2-1; 7 positions agree with TRBD2. CDR3 length: 12 residues. V was pared by 7 bases and J by 3 bases, with 0 bases of the junction left unmatched. Looked up from germline, CDR1 is LNHDA and CDR2 is SQIVND (reference sequence). The CDR3 spells CASTSGYNEQFF. CDR3 nucleotides: TGTGCCAGTACTAGCGGCTACAATGAGCAGTTCTTC. Full variable domain (outside the CDR3, taken from reference TRBV19 and TRBJ2-1): DGGITQSPKYLFRKEGQNVTLSCEQNLNHDAMYWYRQDPGQGLRLIYYSQIVNDFQKGDIAEGYSVSREKKESFPLTVTSAQKNPTAFYLCASTSGYNEQFFGPGTRLTVL.

This chain's CDR3 is CASSLVGHLSNYGYTF. The CDR3 coding sequence is TGTGCCAGCAGCTTAGTAGGACACCTATCTAACTATGGCTACACCTTC. The V call is TRBV13, the J call TRBJ1-2; maybe TRBD1 (5 bases). The CDR3 runs 16 residues. CDR1 PRHDT and CDR2 FYEKMQ come from the germline V gene (reference sequence). V shed 1 base and J shed 0 bases, with 12 bases lying between them.

The chain has TRBV27 and TRBJ1-2, with 10 bases fitting TRBD1. CDR3 length: 14 residues. From germline, CDR1 is MNHEY and CDR2 SMNVEV (reference sequence). V was pared by 2 bases and J by 5 bases, with 2 bases of the junction left unmatched. Here the CDR3 DNA reads TGTGCCAGCAGTTTAGGACAGGGGGTTTATGGCTACACCTTC. It specifies CASSLGQGVYGYTF.

This chain connects TRBV19 to TRBJ1-1, with 8 positions matching TRBD1. Germline CDR1 reads LNHDA; CDR2 reads SQIVND (reference sequence). V lost 7 bases and J lost 0; bases outside the gene matches: 10. The CDR3 runs to 16 residues. The CDR3 nucleotides read TGTGCCAGTACCTCCCGGGCAGGGGGCATGAACACTGAAGCTTTCTTT. Translated: CASTSRAGGMNTEAFF.

This clone has a handful of counts. The rearrangement links TRBV30 to TRBJ2-7; perhaps TRBD1 as D (6 bases). The CDR3 is 12 residues long. Germline lookup yields CDR1 GTSNPN and CDR2 SVGIG (reference sequence). The germline V and J ends were trimmed by 3 bases and 0 bases, with 6 bases remaining between them. The chain's CDR3 is CAWRDSSYEQYF. CDR3 DNA sequence: TGTGCCTGGAGGGACAGCTCCTACGAGCAGTACTTC.

The chain carries TRBV5-6 and TRBJ2-2; no clear D gene. The germline V and J ends were trimmed by 1 base and 6 bases, with 7 bases remaining between them. The length of the CDR3 is 13 residues. Germline V gene sequence: CDR1 SGHDT, CDR2 YYEEEE. The DNA of the CDR3 is TGTGCCAGCAGCTTGCATGGGGCCGGGGAGCTGTTTTTT. The encoded protein is CASSLHGAGELFF.

The CDR3 DNA reads as TGCGCCAGCAGCCAAGGACTAGACAATGAGCAGTTCTTC. Its protein product is CASSQGLDNEQFF. This rearrangement joins TRBV4-3 to TRBJ2-1; D perhaps matches TRBD2 (6 bases). The CDR3 contains 13 residues. The germline gives CDR1 LGHNA, CDR2 YSLEER. V was clipped by 1 base and J by 5 bases, with 6 bases between them.

The chain recombines TRBV5-1 with TRBJ2-3; 9 positions match TRBD1. The CDR3 totals 15 residues. The germline V gene has CDR1 SGHRS and CDR2 YFSETQ. The V gene end was trimmed by 4 bases and the J gene end by 1 base; junction bases not matched to a gene: 4. CDR3 sequence (DNA): TGCGCCAGCAGCCCGGGACAGGGTGGCACAGATACGCAGTATTTT. It codes for CASSPGQGGTDTQYF.

The table lists this clone with a count of one. J is TRBJ2-5 and V is TRBV7-3; 7 bases match TRBD1. CDR3 length: 13 amino acids. CDR1 is SGHTA and CDR2 is FQGTGA in the germline V gene. V shed 4 bases, J shed 1 base, and the junction held 0 bases outside the gene matches. The CDR3 DNA follows: TGTGCCAGCAGCTCAGGGGGCCAAGAGACCCAGTACTTC. It codes for CASSSGGQETQYF.

This chain joins TRBV9 and TRBJ1-4, with TRBD1 matching 7 bases. Germline CDR1 and CDR2: SGDLS and YYNGEE. The CDR3 spans 13 residues. The V segment lost 0 bases and the J segment 7 bases; nucleotides outside the gene matches: 0. The CDR3 loop is CASSVGQGEKLFF. The CDR3 region has the DNA TGTGCCAGCAGCGTAGGACAGGGTGAAAAACTGTTTTTT. Combining the CDR3 with reference TRBV9 and TRBJ1-4 gives the whole variable domain DSGVTQTPKHLITATGQRVTLRCSPRSGDLSVYWYQQSLDQGLQFLIQYYNGEERAKGNILERFSAQQFPDLHSELNLSSLELGDSALYFCASSVGQGEKLFFGSGTQLSVL.

This chain connects TRBV4-1 to TRBJ2-7; the match to TRBD2 covers 11 bases. The germline CDR1 and CDR2 sequences are MGHRA and YSYEKL. The CDR3 is 15 residues long. Losses at the gene ends were 2 bases for V and 2 bases for J; bases not matched to a gene: 2. The DNA of the CDR3 is TGCGCCAGCAGCCAAAATAGCGGGGGGGCCTACGAGCAGTACTTC. The encoded protein is CASSQNSGGAYEQYF.

This rearrangement joins TRBV10-3 to TRBJ1-2, with 7 bases aligning to TRBD1. V was pared by 0 bases and J by 4 bases, with 5 bases of the junction left unmatched. This CDR3 comprises 15 residues. In germline, CDR1 is ENHRY, CDR2 SYGVKD. This CDR3 is CAISESNNRGYGYTF. The CDR3 DNA reads TGTGCCATCAGTGAGTCAAACAACAGGGGCTATGGCTACACCTTC.

This chain uses TRBV7-3 with TRBJ2-5; unclear D gene. Germline CDR1 and CDR2: SGHTA and FQGTGA. This CDR3 is 15 amino acids long. The germline V and J ends were trimmed by 1 base and 0 bases, with 9 bases remaining between them. CDR3 sequence (DNA): TGTGCCAGCAGCTTAAACCCCGGAAACCAAGAGACCCAGTACTTC. Translated: CASSLNPGNQETQYF.

The rearrangement uses TRBV6-8 and TRBJ1-2; D not resolved. The CDR3 extends over 13 amino acids. Per the germline V gene, CDR1 is MNHGY and CDR2 is SAAAGT. V was clipped by 6 bases and J by 4 bases, with 12 bases between them. CDR3 bases: TGTGCCAGCAGCTCTAGAAAGACCTATGGCTACACCTTC. Its translation: CASSSRKTYGYTF.

This sequence joins TRBV6-5 and TRBJ2-5, with D hard to call. From germline, CDR1 is MNHEY and CDR2 SVGAGI. Trimming took 2 bases from V and 2 from J, leaving 0 bases between them. The CDR3 has 11 amino acids. In DNA form, the CDR3 reads TGTGCCAGCAGTTACCAAGAGACCCAGTACTTC. This sequence encodes CASSYQETQYF.

The chain carries TRBV4-3 and TRBJ1-2; 7 bases match TRBD1. V was pared by 0 bases and J by 3 bases, with 4 bases of the junction left unmatched. The CDR3 is 15 amino acids. Germline CDR1 LGHNA, CDR2 YSLEER. The CDR3 is CASSQDGDRDYGYTF. The CDR3 DNA is TGCGCCAGCAGCCAAGATGGGGACAGAGACTATGGCTACACCTTC.

On this clone: The sample has other DNA sequences that encode this CDR3 too. The chain has TRBV20-1 and TRBJ1-1, with unresolved D. The germline V gene has CDR1 DFQATT and CDR2 SNEGSKA (reference sequence). The CDR3 contains 10 residues. The germline V and J ends were trimmed by 6 bases and 0 bases, with 2 bases remaining between them. The CDR3 DNA sequence: TGCAGTGCACTGAACACTGAAGCTTTCTTT. Protein product: CSALNTEAFF.

The chain combines TRBV4-1 with TRBJ2-7; 8 nucleotides line up with TRBD1. Germline V gives CDR1 MGHRA, CDR2 YSYEKL. With V trimmed by 4 bases and J by 0 bases, 8 bases remained unmatched. The CDR3 consists of 16 residues. The CDR3 reads CASSLPGQGSSYEQYF. The CDR3 nucleotides are TGCGCCAGCAGCCTCCCAGGACAGGGTAGCTCCTACGAGCAGTACTTC.

The chain combines TRBV7-3 with TRBJ2-7, with 8 bases lining up with TRBD1. The CDR3 loop spans 13 amino acids. With 3 bases clipped from V and 3 bases from J, the junction kept 1 base outside the gene matches. CDR1 is SGHTA and CDR2 is FQGTGA in the germline V gene. The CDR3 reads CASSFTGGYEQYF. The CDR3 nucleotides read TGTGCCAGCAGCTTTACAGGGGGCTACGAGCAGTACTTC. Variable domain in full (rest from reference TRBV7-3 and TRBJ2-7): GAGVSQTPSNKVTEKGKYVELRCDPISGHTALYWYRQSLGQGPEFLIYFQGTGAADDSGLPNDRFFAVRPEGSVSTLKIQRTERGDSAVYLCASSFTGGYEQYFGPGTRLTVT.

The gene calls are TRBV5-4 and TRBJ2-3; 10 positions match TRBD2. The CDR3 extends over 15 amino acids. The trim removed 0 bases at V and 6 bases at J, leaving 4 bases unmatched. The germline V gene encodes CDR1 SGHNT and CDR2 YYREEE (reference sequence). The CDR3, as DNA: TGTGCCAGCAGCTTGGTCAGCGGGGGGGCTGATACGCAGTATTTT. Its translation: CASSLVSGGADTQYF.

The V gene is TRBV7-9, the J gene TRBJ1-6; D unresolved. The germline gives CDR1 SEHNR, CDR2 FQNEAQ (reference sequence). The CDR3 contains 14 residues. The V end lost 1 base, the J end lost 9 bases, and 10 bases lay between the germline ends. For the CDR3, the DNA is TGTGCCAGCAGCTTAGGTGTTTCAGGTTCACCCCTCCACTTT. Translation gives CASSLGVSGSPLHF.

The chain uses TRBV6-1 and TRBJ2-2, with D unresolved. V lost 7 bases and J 2 bases, leaving 8 bases between the germline ends. The CDR3 runs to 13 residues. Germline V gives CDR1 MNHNS, CDR2 SASEGT. CDR3 in amino acids: CASTGQNTGELFF. Here the CDR3 DNA reads TGTGCCAGCACAGGCCAAAACACCGGGGAGCTGTTTTTT.

This rearrangement joins TRBV5-1 to TRBJ2-7, with 7 bases lining up with TRBD1. This CDR3 spans 17 amino acids. The V gene's germline CDR1 is SGHRS and CDR2 YFSETQ. Trimming at V came to 0 bases and at J to 3 bases, leaving 12 bases not matched to a gene. The CDR3 is CASSLAPPRQGFYEQYF. Here the CDR3 DNA reads TGCGCCAGCAGCTTGGCCCCCCCTCGACAGGGATTCTACGAGCAGTACTTC. The full variable domain, completed using reference TRBV5-1 and TRBJ2-7, is KAGVTQTPRYLIKTRGQQVTLSCSPISGHRSVSWYQQTPGQGLQFLFEYFSETQRNKGNFPGRFSGRQFSNSRSEMNVSTLELGDSALYLCASSLAPPRQGFYEQYFGPGTRLTVT.

This clone occurred once. V usage is TRBV11-3 and J usage is TRBJ2-7; 7 nucleotides align to TRBD1. Germline V CDR1 and CDR2: SGHNT, YENEEA. The trim removed 2 bases at V and 7 bases at J, leaving 5 bases unmatched. The CDR3 has 13 residues. The CDR3 region has the DNA TGTGCCAGCAGCTTAAGAGGGGGCGAAGAGCAGTACTTC. This translates into CASSLRGGEEQYF.

This chain connects TRBV7-2 to TRBJ2-7, with D tentatively TRBD2 (6 bases). This CDR3 has 12 amino acids. V was trimmed by 4 bases and J by 3 bases, leaving 7 bases between them. CDR1 is SGHTA and CDR2 is FQGNSA in the germline V gene. The CDR3 nucleotides are TGTGCCAGCAGCTGGGACTTCTACGAGCAGTACTTC. It codes for CASSWDFYEQYF.

This clone was observed a single time. This CDR3 is CASSEAQLPYEQYF. The DNA for the CDR3 is TGTGCCAGCAGTGAAGCCCAACTCCCTTACGAGCAGTACTTC. The J gene is TRBJ2-5, the V gene TRBV2; D not resolved. With the DNA end fitting TRBJ2-7 better, the J assignment may be wrong. The CDR3 loop spans 14 amino acids. The germline CDR1 and CDR2 sequences are SNHLY and FYNNEI.

The genes are TRBV27 and TRBJ2-7; TRBD1 might be the D (6 bases). Germline lookup yields CDR1 MNHEY and CDR2 SMNVEV (reference sequence). This CDR3 is built from 13 residues. V lost 4 bases and J 0 bases, leaving 7 bases between the germline ends. The CDR3 is CASSSGHSYEQYF. CDR3 nucleotide sequence: TGTGCCAGCAGTTCGGGACACTCCTACGAGCAGTACTTC.